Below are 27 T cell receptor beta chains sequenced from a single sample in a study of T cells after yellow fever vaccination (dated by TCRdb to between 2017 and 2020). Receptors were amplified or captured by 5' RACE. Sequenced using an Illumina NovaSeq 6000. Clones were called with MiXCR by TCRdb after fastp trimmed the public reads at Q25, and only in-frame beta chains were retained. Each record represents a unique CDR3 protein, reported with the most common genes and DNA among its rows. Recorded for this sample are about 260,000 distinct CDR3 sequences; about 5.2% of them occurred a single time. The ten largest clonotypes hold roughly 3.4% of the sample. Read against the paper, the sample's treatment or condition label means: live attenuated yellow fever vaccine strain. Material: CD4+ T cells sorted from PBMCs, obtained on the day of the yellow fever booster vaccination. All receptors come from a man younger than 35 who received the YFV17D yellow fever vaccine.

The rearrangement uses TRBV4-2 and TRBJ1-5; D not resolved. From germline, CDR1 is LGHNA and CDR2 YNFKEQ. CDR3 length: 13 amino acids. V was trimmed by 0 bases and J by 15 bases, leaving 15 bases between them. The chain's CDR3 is CASSQDQIPSLHF. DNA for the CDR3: TGTGCCAGCAGCCAAGATCAAATCCCGTCGTTGCATTTT.

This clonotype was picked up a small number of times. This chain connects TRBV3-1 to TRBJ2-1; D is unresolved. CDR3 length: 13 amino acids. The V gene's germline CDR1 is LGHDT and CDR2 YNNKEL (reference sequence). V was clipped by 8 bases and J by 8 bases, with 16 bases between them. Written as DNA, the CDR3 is TGTGCCAGCGGAAACTGGGGTGCCGATGAGCAGTTCTTC. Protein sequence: CASGNWGADEQFF.

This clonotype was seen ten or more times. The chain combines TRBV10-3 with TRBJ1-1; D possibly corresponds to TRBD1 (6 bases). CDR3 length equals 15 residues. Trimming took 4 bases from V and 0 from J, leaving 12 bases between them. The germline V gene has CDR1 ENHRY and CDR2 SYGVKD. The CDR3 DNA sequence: TGTGCCATCAGTGCAGGGGTCAGGGTGAACACTGAAGCTTTCTTT. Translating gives CAISAGVRVNTEAFF.

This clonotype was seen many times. The CDR3 sequence: CASSIKGAQYF. CDR3 bases: TGTGCCAGCTCAATAAAAGGGGCCCAGTACTTC. This rearrangement joins TRBV18 to TRBJ2-5; D possibly corresponds to TRBD1 (5 bases). Germline CDR1 and CDR2: KGHSH and LQKENI. This CDR3 has 11 amino acids. Trimming took 5 bases from V and 9 from J, leaving 10 bases between them.

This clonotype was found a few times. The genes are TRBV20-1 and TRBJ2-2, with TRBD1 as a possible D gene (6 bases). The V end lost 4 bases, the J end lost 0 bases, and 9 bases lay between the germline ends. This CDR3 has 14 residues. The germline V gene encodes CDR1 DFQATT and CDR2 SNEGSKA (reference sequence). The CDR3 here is CSATGAPNTGELFF. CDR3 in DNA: TGCAGTGCTACAGGGGCCCCGAACACCGGGGAGCTGTTTTTT.

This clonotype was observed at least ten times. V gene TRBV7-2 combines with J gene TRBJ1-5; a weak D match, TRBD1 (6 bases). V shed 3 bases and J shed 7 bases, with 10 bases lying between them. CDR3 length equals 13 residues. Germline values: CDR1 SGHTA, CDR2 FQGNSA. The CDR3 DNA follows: TGTGCCAGCAGCTTTGGGGGCGCGCAGCCCCAGCATTTT. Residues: CASSFGGAQPQHF.

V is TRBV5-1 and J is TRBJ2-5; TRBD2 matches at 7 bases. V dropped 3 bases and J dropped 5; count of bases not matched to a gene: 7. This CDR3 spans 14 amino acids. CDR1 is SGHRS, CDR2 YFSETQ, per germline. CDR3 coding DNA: TGCGCCAGCAGCTGGGAGCGGGGCGACGAGACCCAGTACTTC. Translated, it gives CASSWERGDETQYF.

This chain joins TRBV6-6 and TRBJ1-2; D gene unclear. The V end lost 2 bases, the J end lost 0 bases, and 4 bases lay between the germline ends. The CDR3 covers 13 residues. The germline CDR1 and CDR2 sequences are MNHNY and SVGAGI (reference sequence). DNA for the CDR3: TGTGCCAGCAGTTACCTAGCTAACTATGGCTACACCTTC. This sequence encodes CASSYLANYGYTF.

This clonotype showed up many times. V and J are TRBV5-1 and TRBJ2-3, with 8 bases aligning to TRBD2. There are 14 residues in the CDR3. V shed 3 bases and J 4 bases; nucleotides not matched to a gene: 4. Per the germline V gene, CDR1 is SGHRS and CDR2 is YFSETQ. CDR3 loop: CASSSMTSADTQYF. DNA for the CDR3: TGCGCCAGCAGCTCGATGACTAGCGCAGATACGCAGTATTTT.

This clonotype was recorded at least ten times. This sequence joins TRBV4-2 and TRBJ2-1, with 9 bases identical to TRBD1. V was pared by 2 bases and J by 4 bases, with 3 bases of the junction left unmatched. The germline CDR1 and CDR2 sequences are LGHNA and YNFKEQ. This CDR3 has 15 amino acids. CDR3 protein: CASSQPGQGYNEQFF. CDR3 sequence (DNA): TGTGCCAGCAGCCAACCGGGACAGGGATACAATGAGCAGTTCTTC.

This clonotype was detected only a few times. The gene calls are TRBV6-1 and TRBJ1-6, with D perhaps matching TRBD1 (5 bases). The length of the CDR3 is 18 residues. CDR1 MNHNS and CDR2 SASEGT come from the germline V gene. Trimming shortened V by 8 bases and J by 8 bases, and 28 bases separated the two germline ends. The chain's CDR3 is CASGASRAYSSSHSPLHF. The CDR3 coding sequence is TGTGCCAGCGGGGCGTCCCGGGCCTACTCATCCAGCCATTCACCCCTCCACTTT.

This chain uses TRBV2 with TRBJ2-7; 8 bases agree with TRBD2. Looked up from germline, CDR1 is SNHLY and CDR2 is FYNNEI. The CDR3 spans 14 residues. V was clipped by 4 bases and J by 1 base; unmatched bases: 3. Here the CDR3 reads CASSAGGKSYEQYV. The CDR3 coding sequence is TGTGCCAGCAGTGCGGGGGGGAAATCCTACGAGCAGTACGTC.

The CDR3 DNA sequence: TGTGCCAGCAGCCTCGCGGGGGCCACCACAGATACGCAGTATTTT. Amino acids: CASSLAGATTDTQYF. The chain combines TRBV4-2 with TRBJ2-3; tentatively, D is TRBD2 (7 bases). V was cut by 4 bases and J by 2 bases, with 13 bases left in between. In germline, CDR1 is LGHNA, CDR2 YNFKEQ. The CDR3 runs 15 residues.

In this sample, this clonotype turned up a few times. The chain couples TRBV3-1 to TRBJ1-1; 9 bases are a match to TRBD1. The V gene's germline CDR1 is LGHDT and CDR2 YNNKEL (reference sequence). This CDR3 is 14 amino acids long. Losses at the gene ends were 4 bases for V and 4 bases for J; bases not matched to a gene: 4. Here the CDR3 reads CASSRRQGGTEAFF. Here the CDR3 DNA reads TGTGCCAGCAGCCGTAGACAGGGGGGCACTGAAGCTTTCTTT.

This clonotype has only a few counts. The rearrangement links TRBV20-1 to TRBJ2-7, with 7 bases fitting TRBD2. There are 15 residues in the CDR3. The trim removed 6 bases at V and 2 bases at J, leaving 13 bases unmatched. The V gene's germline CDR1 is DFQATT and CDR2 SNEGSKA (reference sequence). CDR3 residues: CSATRTLAVPYEQYF. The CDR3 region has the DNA TGCAGTGCCACCCGGACGCTAGCGGTCCCCTACGAGCAGTACTTC.

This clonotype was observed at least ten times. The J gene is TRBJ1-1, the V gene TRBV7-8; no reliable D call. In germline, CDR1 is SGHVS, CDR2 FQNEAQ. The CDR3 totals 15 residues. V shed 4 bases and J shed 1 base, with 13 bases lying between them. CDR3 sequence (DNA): TGTGCCAGCAGCTCTGCCCTGGGATCGAACACTGAAGCTTTCTTT. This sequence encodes CASSSALGSNTEAFF.

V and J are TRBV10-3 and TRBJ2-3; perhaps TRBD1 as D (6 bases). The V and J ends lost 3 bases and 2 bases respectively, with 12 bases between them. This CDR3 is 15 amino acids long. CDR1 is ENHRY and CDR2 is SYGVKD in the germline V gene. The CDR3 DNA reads TGTGCCATCAGTGACCGGGACACGAACACAGATACGCAGTATTTT. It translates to CAISDRDTNTDTQYF.

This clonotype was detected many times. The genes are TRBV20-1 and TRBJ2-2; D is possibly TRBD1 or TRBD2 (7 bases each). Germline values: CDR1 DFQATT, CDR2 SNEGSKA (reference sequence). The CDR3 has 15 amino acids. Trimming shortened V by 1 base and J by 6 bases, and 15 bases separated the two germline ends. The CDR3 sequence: CSARAGGGQSGELFF. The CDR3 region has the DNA TGCAGTGCTAGAGCAGGGGGAGGGCAATCCGGGGAGCTGTTTTTT.

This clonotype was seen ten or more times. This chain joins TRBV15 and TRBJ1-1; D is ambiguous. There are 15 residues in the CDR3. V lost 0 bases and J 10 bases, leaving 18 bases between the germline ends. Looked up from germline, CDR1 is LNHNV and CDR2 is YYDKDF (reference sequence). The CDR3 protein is CATSREAVAMDGAFF. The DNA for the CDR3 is TGTGCCACCAGCAGAGAGGCAGTCGCGATGGATGGAGCTTTCTTT.

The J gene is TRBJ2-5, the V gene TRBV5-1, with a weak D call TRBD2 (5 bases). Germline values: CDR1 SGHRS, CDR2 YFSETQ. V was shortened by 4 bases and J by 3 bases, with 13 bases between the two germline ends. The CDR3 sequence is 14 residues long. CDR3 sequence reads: CASSATRLEETQYF. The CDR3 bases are TGCGCCAGCAGCGCCACTAGGCTAGAAGAGACCCAGTACTTC.

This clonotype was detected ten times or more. In DNA, the CDR3 is TGTGCCAGCAGCCCGACTAGCGGGGGGCCCAAGCAGTTCTTC. Translation: CASSPTSGGPKQFF. This chain joins TRBV7-2 and TRBJ2-1, with 13 bases identical to TRBD2. V shed 5 bases and J 11 bases; nucleotides not matched to a gene: 6. The germline CDR1 and CDR2 sequences are SGHTA and FQGNSA. The CDR3 length is 14 residues.

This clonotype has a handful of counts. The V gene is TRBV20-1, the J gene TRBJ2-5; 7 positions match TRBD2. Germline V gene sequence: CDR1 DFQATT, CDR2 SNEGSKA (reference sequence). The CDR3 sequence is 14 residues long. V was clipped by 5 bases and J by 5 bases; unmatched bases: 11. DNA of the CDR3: TGCAGTGCTCAGACGATGAGGACTAGTGAGACCCAGTACTTC. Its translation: CSAQTMRTSETQYF.

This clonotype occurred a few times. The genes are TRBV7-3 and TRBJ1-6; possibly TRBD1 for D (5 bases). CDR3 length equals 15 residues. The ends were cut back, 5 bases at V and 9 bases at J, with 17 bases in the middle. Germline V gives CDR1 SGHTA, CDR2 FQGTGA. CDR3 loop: CASSPGPGRISPLHF. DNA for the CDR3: TGTGCCAGCAGCCCGGGCCCGGGACGCATTTCACCCCTCCACTTT. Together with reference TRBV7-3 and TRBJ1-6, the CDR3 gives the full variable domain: GAGVSQTPSNKVTEKGKYVELRCDPISGHTALYWYRQSLGQGPEFLIYFQGTGAADDSGLPNDRFFAVRPEGSVSTLKIQRTERGDSAVYLCASSPGPGRISPLHFGNGTRLTVT.

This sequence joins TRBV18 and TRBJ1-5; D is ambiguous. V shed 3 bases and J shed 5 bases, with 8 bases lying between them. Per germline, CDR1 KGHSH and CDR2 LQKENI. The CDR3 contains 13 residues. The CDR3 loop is CASSPYGDQPQHF. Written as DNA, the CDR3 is TGTGCCAGCTCACCTTATGGGGATCAGCCCCAGCATTTT.

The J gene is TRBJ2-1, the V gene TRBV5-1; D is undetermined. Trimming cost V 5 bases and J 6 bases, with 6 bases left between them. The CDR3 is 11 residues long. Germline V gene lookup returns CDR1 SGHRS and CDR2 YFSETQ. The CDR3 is CASSDGNEQFF. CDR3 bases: TGCGCCAGCAGTGACGGCAATGAGCAGTTCTTC. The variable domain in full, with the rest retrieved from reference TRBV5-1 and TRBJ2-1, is KAGVTQTPRYLIKTRGQQVTLSCSPISGHRSVSWYQQTPGQGLQFLFEYFSETQRNKGNFPGRFSGRQFSNSRSEMNVSTLELGDSALYLCASSDGNEQFFGPGTRLTVL.

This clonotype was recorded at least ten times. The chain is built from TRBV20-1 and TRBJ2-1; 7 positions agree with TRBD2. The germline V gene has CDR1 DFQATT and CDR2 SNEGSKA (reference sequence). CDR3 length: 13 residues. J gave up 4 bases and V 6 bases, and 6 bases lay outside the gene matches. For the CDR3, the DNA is TGCAGTGCGCCCTCAGCGGGGTACAATGAGCAGTTCTTC. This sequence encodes CSAPSAGYNEQFF.

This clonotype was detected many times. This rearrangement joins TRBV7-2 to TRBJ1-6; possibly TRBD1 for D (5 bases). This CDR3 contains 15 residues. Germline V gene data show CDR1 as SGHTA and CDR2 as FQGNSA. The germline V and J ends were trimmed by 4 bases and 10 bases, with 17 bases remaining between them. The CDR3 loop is CASSSQRGGDSPLHF. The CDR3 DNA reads TGTGCCAGCAGCTCCCAACGAGGCGGGGACTCACCCCTCCACTTT.